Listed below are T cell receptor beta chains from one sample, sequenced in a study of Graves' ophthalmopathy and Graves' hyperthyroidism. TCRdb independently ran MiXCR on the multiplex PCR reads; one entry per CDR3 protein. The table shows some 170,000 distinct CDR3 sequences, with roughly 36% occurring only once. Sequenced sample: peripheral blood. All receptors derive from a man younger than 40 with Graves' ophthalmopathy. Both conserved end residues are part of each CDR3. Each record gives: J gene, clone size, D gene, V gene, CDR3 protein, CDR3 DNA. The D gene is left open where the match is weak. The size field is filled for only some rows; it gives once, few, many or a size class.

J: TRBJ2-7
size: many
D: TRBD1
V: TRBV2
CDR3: CAGSPGQGGEQYF
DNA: TGTGCCGGCAGCCCGGGACAGGGGGGCGAGCAGTACTTC

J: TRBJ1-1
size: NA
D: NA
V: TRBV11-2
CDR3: CASTLRSGLNTEAFF
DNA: TGTGCCAGCACCCTTCGCAGCGGGTTGAACACTGAAGCTTTCTTT

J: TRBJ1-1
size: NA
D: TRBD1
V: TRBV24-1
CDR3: CATRGQSNTEAFF
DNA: TGTGCCACCAGGGGACAGAGTAACACTGAAGCTTTCTTT

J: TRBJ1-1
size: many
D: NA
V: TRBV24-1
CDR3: CATSEAGNTEAFF
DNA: TGTGCCACCAGTGAGGCAGGGAACACTGAAGCTTTCTTT

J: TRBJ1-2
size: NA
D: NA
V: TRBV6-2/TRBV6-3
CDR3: CASRPPGTKRGYTF
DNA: TGTGCCAGCAGACCCCCGGGAACGAAAAGGGGCTACACCTTC

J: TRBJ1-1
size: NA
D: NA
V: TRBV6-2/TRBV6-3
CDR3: CASSWTDNTEAFF
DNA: TGTGCCAGCAGTTGGACGGATAACACTGAAGCTTTCTTT

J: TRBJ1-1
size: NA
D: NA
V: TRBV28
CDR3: CASSLAFWGYTEAFF
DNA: TGTGCCAGCAGTTTAGCGTTCTGGGGGTACACTGAAGCTTTCTTT

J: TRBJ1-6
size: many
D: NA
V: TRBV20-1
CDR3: CSATGYNSPLHF
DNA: TGCAGTGCTACGGGGTATAATTCACCCCTCCACTTT

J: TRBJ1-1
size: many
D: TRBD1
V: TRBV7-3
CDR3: CASSSRQGSTEAFF
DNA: TGTGCCAGCAGCTCTAGACAGGGGAGCACTGAAGCTTTCTTT

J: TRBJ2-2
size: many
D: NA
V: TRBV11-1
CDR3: CASSLSGTNTGELFF
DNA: TGTGCCAGCAGCCTATCAGGGACGAACACCGGGGAGCTGTTTTTT

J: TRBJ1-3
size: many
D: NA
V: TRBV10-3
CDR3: CAIMGGNSGNTIYF
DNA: TGTGCCATCATGGGGGGCAACTCTGGAAACACCATATATTTT

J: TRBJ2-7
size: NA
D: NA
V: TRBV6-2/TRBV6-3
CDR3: CASSSSGALYEQYF
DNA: TGTGCCAGCAGTTCTTCAGGGGCCTTATACGAGCAGTACTTC

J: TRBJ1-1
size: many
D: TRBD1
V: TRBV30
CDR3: CAGDRDFNTEAFF
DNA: TGTGCCGGGGACAGGGATTTTAACACTGAAGCTTTCTTT

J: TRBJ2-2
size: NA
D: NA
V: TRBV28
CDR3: CASSFNQGGTGELFF
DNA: TGTGCCAGCAGTTTCAATCAGGGGGGCACCGGGGAGCTGTTTTTT

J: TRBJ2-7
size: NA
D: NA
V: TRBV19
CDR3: CASSITLGGETYEQYF
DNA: TGTGCCAGTAGTATCACCCTGGGGGGAGAGACCTACGAGCAGTACTTC

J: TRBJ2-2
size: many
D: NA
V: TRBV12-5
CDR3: CASGGELASTGELFF
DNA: TGTGCTAGTGGAGGGGAACTAGCTTCCACCGGGGAGCTGTTTTTT

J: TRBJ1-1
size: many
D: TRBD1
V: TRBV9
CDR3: CASSVGETGGATAFF
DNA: TGTGCCAGCAGCGTAGGAGAGACAGGGGGCGCGACGGCTTTCTTT

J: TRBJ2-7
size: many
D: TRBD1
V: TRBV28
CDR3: CASSSSDRDYEQYF
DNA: TGTGCCAGCAGTTCCTCCGACAGGGACTACGAGCAGTACTTC

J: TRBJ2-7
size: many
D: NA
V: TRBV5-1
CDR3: CASSLEGSGGAYEQYF
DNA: TGCGCCAGCAGCTTGGAAGGATCGGGGGGCGCCTACGAGCAGTACTTC

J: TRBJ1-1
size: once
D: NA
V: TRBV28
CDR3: CASTPTPDTEAFF
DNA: TGTGCCAGCACCCCCACTCCGGACACTGAAGCTTTCTTT

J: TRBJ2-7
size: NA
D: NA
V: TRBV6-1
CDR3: CASSTGPHEQYF
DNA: TGTGCCAGCAGTACAGGGCCCCACGAGCAGTACTTC

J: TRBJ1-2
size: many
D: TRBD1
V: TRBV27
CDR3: CASTGRGHRGYTF
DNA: TGTGCCAGCACTGGCAGGGGGCATAGGGGCTACACCTTC

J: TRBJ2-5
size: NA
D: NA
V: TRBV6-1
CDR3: CASTQGFGETQYF
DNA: TGTGCCAGCACCCAAGGATTTGGGGAGACCCAGTACTTC

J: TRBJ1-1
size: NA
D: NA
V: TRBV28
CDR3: CASRDLGPFEAFF
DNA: TGTGCCAGCAGAGACTTGGGCCCATTTGAAGCTTTCTTT